The clone carrying this T cell receptor beta chain was picked up many times. The antigen is unknown. TCRdb independently ran MiXCR on the 5' RACE reads; one entry per CDR3 protein. The data contain about 800,000 distinct CDR3 sequences, around 11% of them singletons. CDR1 and CDR2 from the germline V gene are DFQATT and SNEGSKA (reference sequence). The CDR3 has 16 residues. With V trimmed by 2 bases and J by 7 bases, 13 bases remained unmatched. The sample belongs to a study of CD8 T cells in ankylosing spondylitis. The study, taken as a whole, reports: Blood from ankylosing spondylitis patients appeared to carry a characteristic roughly 8-variant TCR beta motif.

Sequencing was performed on blood, either unsorted or a sorted T cell fraction (not recorded which). This sequence was found in a male donor with ankylosing spondylitis. V and J are TRBV20-1 and TRBJ2-7; 11 nucleotides match TRBD2. The CDR3 reads CSARSSGRNLLGEQYF. CDR3 nucleotides: TGCAGTGCTAGATCTAGCGGGAGGAACCTATTAGGGGAGCAGTACTTC.